Shown below are 30 T cell receptor beta chains from a single sample sequenced in a study of T cell repertoires in cytomegalovirus infection. TCRdb passed the reads through MiXCR, listing each CDR3 protein once. The table includes under 50,000 distinct CDR3 sequences, roughly 20% detected once. Antigens for these TCRs are unknown. The specimen sequenced was PBMCs, sequenced either directly or after in vitro stimulation (not recorded which). The origin of the receptors is a human donor in good health (CMV status not recorded). Some clones in this sample may be carry-over from other donors' samples.

The chain carries TRBV12-3 or TRBV12-4 and TRBJ2-3, with 9 bases identical to TRBD1. The junction had 8 bases not matched to a gene; V was cut back by 4 bases and J by 6 bases. The CDR3 runs 15 residues. This CDR3 is CASSSHRGRLDTQYF. The DNA of the CDR3 is TGTGCCAGCAGTTCACACAGGGGGCGTTTGGATACGCAGTATTTT.

This clonotype was seen at least ten times. The chain is built from TRBV2 and TRBJ1-2; D perhaps matches TRBD1 (6 bases). The germline V and J ends were trimmed by 5 bases and 7 bases, with 8 bases remaining between them. The CDR3 totals 11 residues. Germline V CDR1 and CDR2: SNHLY, FYNNEI. The DNA for the CDR3 is TGTGCCAGCAGTAACAGGGCTGGCTACACCTTC. As protein: CASSNRAGYTF.

About this clonotype: Since a much larger clone is just one base distant, this may be a read error. CDR3 DNA: TGCGCCAGCAGCCAAGGCTTAATCAATCAGCCCCGGCATTTT. This translates into CASSQGLINQPRHF. V and J are TRBV4-1 and TRBJ1-5; D not resolved. CDR1 is MGHRA, CDR2 YSYEKL, per germline. This CDR3 region has 14 residues.

The rearrangement links TRBV7-2 to TRBJ2-7; D is perhaps TRBD1 (5 bases). This CDR3 spans 11 amino acids. V was trimmed by 8 bases and J by 2 bases, leaving 7 bases between them. CDR1 is SGHTA and CDR2 is FQGNSA in the germline V gene. CDR3: CASGATYEQYF. The CDR3 DNA reads TGTGCCAGCGGGGCTACCTACGAGCAGTACTTC.

This chain connects TRBV5-4 to TRBJ1-6, with D tentatively TRBD1 (6 bases). Between the trimmed V and J ends, which lost 3 bases and 7 bases, there was a span of 14 bases. The germline CDR1 and CDR2 sequences are SGHNT and YYREEE (reference sequence). The CDR3 is made up of 15 amino acids. CDR3 coding DNA: TGTGCCAGCAGCTCGGGGACAAGCCTAAATTCACCCCTCCACTTT. It encodes CASSSGTSLNSPLHF.

Here the CDR3 DNA reads TGTGCCAGCAGACTCGAACAGGGGAACACCGGGGAGCTGTTTTTT. This codes for CASRLEQGNTGELFF. This chain joins TRBV6-2 or TRBV6-3 and TRBJ2-2; D may be TRBD1 (6 bases). V gave up 6 bases and J gave up 1 base, with 12 bases separating them. CDR3 length: 15 amino acids. Germline V CDR1 and CDR2: MNHEY, SVGEGT.

In this sample, this clonotype turned up many times. The genes are TRBV15 and TRBJ2-4; possible D gene TRBD2, 5 bases. CDR3 length: 12 amino acids. The germline V gene encodes CDR1 LNHNV and CDR2 YYDKDF (reference sequence). Trimming shortened V by 3 bases and J by 9 bases, and 9 bases separated the two germline ends. The CDR3 spells CATSRTEGIQYF. DNA of the CDR3: TGTGCCACCAGCAGGACTGAGGGCATTCAGTACTTC.

This clonotype has a count of ten or more. This CDR3 reads CASSLGVGFGANTEAFF. CDR3 DNA: TGTGCCAGCAGCTTAGGAGTTGGGTTCGGGGCGAACACTGAAGCTTTCTTT. The chain carries TRBV7-2 and TRBJ1-1, with TRBD1 as a possible D gene (5 bases). Germline CDR1 SGHTA, CDR2 FQGNSA. The CDR3 has 17 residues. Deletions cut 1 base from V and 1 base from J, with 16 bases between.

This sequence joins TRBV7-9 and TRBJ1-5; TRBD1 agrees at 10 bases. The V segment lost 1 base and the J segment 1 base; nucleotides outside the gene matches: 7. Germline V CDR1 and CDR2: SEHNR, FQNEAQ (reference sequence). CDR3 length: 18 residues. CDR3 residues: CASSLGGGGQGSNQPQHF. The DNA of the CDR3 is TGTGCCAGCAGCTTAGGGGGAGGGGGACAGGGGAGCAATCAGCCCCAGCATTTT.

This clonotype has at least ten counts. This chain connects TRBV7-2 to TRBJ2-5, with 8 positions matching TRBD1. V gave up 4 bases and J gave up 6 bases; unmatched junction bases: 10. The CDR3 covers 15 residues. Germline V gene lookup returns CDR1 SGHTA and CDR2 FQGNSA. CDR3 loop: CASSSYAGQGQTQYF. The CDR3 nucleotides read TGTGCCAGCAGCTCATACGCCGGACAGGGACAGACCCAGTACTTC.

This clonotype was counted only a few times. The chain links TRBV11-2 to TRBJ2-1; 9 bases are shared with TRBD1. Losses at the gene ends were 4 bases for V and 8 bases for J; bases not matched to a gene: 9. This CDR3 is 15 amino acids long. Germline V gives CDR1 SGHAT, CDR2 FQNNGV. The CDR3 spells CASSSAGTGFHEQFF. For the CDR3, the DNA is TGTGCCAGCAGCTCAGCCGGGACAGGGTTCCATGAGCAGTTCTTC.

The chain has TRBV27 and TRBJ1-4; maybe TRBD1 (5 bases). Trimming pared 6 bases from V and 4 bases from J, leaving 21 bases between. From germline, CDR1 is MNHEY and CDR2 SMNVEV (reference sequence). The CDR3 covers 17 residues. This CDR3 reads CASSQGIPQIFNEKLFF. CDR3 sequence (DNA): TGTGCCAGCAGCCAGGGTATTCCTCAGATCTTTAATGAAAAACTGTTTTTT.

This sequence joins TRBV7-7 and TRBJ2-7; the D is unclear. Trimming removed 2 bases at V and 1 base at J, with 6 bases between. The CDR3 is 13 amino acids. Germline loops: CDR1 SSHAT, CDR2 FNYEAQ (reference sequence). DNA for the CDR3: TGTGCCAGCAGCTTAACTACATCCTACGAGCAGTACTTC. Protein product: CASSLTTSYEQYF.

The rearrangement uses TRBV5-6 and TRBJ2-7, with 7 bases lining up with TRBD1. With 0 bases clipped from V and 3 bases from J, the junction kept 9 bases outside the gene matches. Looked up from germline, CDR1 is SGHDT and CDR2 is YYEEEE. The CDR3 loop spans 16 amino acids. CDR3 sequence reads: CASSLVRGGADYEQYF. The CDR3, as DNA: TGTGCCAGCAGCTTGGTCAGAGGGGGCGCAGACTACGAGCAGTACTTC.

V gene TRBV18 combines with J gene TRBJ1-3; maybe TRBD1 (6 bases). The CDR3 has 16 residues. Germline CDR1 and CDR2: KGHSH and LQKENI. V gave up 0 bases and J gave up 2 bases, with 11 bases separating them. CDR3 DNA sequence: TGTGCCAGCTCACCACCCACAGGGATGGCTGGAAACACCATATATTTT. Protein: CASSPPTGMAGNTIYF.

This clonotype has ten or more counts. This rearrangement joins TRBV12-5 to TRBJ2-7; 12 bases fit TRBD1. Germline CDR1 reads LGHNT; CDR2 reads FRNRAP. V lost 4 bases and J lost 6; bases outside the gene matches: 10. This CDR3 contains 16 residues. The CDR3, as DNA: TGTGCTAGTGGTTCGACGGAGGGACAGGGGGCCGGCGAGCAGTACTTC. It encodes CASGSTEGQGAGEQYF.

The count of this clonotype is one. This rearrangement joins TRBV2 to TRBJ2-1; 11 bases fit TRBD2. The CDR3 has 14 amino acids. Germline V gene lookup returns CDR1 SNHLY and CDR2 FYNNEI. The V segment lost 6 bases and the J segment 6 bases; nucleotides outside the gene matches: 4. This chain's CDR3 is CASSPGTSGNEQFF. The CDR3 nucleotides read TGTGCCAGCAGCCCGGGGACTAGCGGCAATGAGCAGTTCTTC.

This clonotype was seen ten or more times. The J gene is TRBJ2-4, the V gene TRBV6-2 or TRBV6-3; perhaps TRBD2 as D (6 bases). The length of the CDR3 is 14 residues. V gave up 5 bases and J gave up 0 bases, with 8 bases separating them. The germline V gene has CDR1 MNHEY and CDR2 SVGEGT. For the CDR3, the DNA is TGTGCCAGCAGTCCCGGGGGAGCCAAAAACATTCAGTACTTC. Amino acid sequence: CASSPGGAKNIQYF.

This clonotype was observed a handful of times. The chain recombines TRBV2 with TRBJ2-3; possible D gene TRBD2, 7 bases. The V and J ends lost 7 bases and 0 bases respectively, with 20 bases between them. The CDR3 covers 17 residues. The V gene's germline CDR1 is SNHLY and CDR2 FYNNEI. CDR3 sequence: CASTRAGAASSTDTQYF. CDR3 coding DNA: TGTGCCAGCACTAGGGCGGGGGCTGCCTCTAGCACAGATACGCAGTATTTT.

The rearrangement joins TRBV6-1 to TRBJ1-1; maybe TRBD1 (6 bases). From germline, CDR1 is MNHNS and CDR2 SASEGT. Trimming cost V 10 bases and J 0 bases, with 12 bases left between them. The CDR3 sequence is 13 residues long. The DNA for the CDR3 is TGTGCCACACTACAGGGATTGAACACTGAAGCTTTCTTT. Protein: CATLQGLNTEAFF.

This clonotype was seen a handful of times. V is TRBV4-2 and J is TRBJ2-1; D uncertain. The CDR3 sequence is 14 residues long. Germline CDR1 is LGHNA and CDR2 is YNFKEQ. V was pared by 5 bases and J by 0 bases, with 8 bases between. CDR3 protein: CASSTTSSYNEQFF. The CDR3 DNA is TGTGCCAGCAGCACCACGAGCTCCTACAATGAGCAGTTCTTC.

The sample holds many counts of this clonotype. The rearrangement links TRBV6-5 to TRBJ2-1, with 14 positions matching TRBD2. There are 16 residues in the CDR3. V shed 0 bases and J 10 bases; nucleotides not matched to a gene: 5. CDR1 is MNHEY, CDR2 SVGAGI, per germline. This chain's CDR3 is CASSYSPGLAGDEQFF. CDR3 sequence (DNA): TGTGCCAGCAGTTACTCTCCGGGACTAGCGGGAGACGAGCAGTTCTTC.

This clonotype showed up many times. The rearrangement joins TRBV12-3 or TRBV12-4 to TRBJ1-6, with D possibly matching TRBD1 (6 bases). CDR3 size: 14 residues. Trimming left V 3 bases short and J 9 bases short, with 12 bases between. The CDR3 region is CASSLGQGISPLHF. The CDR3 nucleotides read TGTGCCAGCAGTTTGGGGCAGGGGATTTCACCCCTCCACTTT.

V is TRBV6-1 and J is TRBJ1-2; no reliable D call. In germline, CDR1 is MNHNS, CDR2 SASEGT. The CDR3 has 13 residues. Trimming shortened V by 3 bases and J by 4 bases, and 9 bases separated the two germline ends. In nucleotides, the CDR3 is TGTGCCAGCAGTGACGGACTGACCTATGGCTACACCTTC. Protein: CASSDGLTYGYTF.

This clonotype was found many times. The CDR3 loop is CASSQGGLRAGTQYF. The CDR3 nucleotides are TGTGCCAGCAGCCAGGGGGGACTACGCGCGGGAACGCAGTATTTT. V and J are TRBV7-2 and TRBJ2-3, with D possibly called TRBD1 or TRBD2 (7 bases each). There are 15 residues in the CDR3. Trimming shortened V by 5 bases and J by 9 bases, and 21 bases separated the two germline ends. Germline lookup yields CDR1 SGHTA and CDR2 FQGNSA.

This clonotype has just a few counts. The chain carries TRBV15 and TRBJ2-4; D gene ambiguous. Trimming removed 4 bases from V and 9 bases from J, with 10 bases in between. Germline CDR1 LNHNV, CDR2 YYDKDF (reference sequence). The CDR3 has 12 amino acids. The CDR3 DNA is TGTGCCACCAGCACCCTACGATCCATTCAGTACTTC. Protein sequence: CATSTLRSIQYF.

This clonotype was found many times. V is TRBV6-1 and J is TRBJ2-6; 9 bases line up with TRBD1. The trim removed 2 bases at V and 0 bases at J, leaving 8 bases unmatched. The CDR3 runs 19 residues. Germline V gives CDR1 MNHNS, CDR2 SASEGT. CDR3 region: CASSEPTGTGTSGANVLTF. In nucleotides, the CDR3 is TGTGCCAGCAGTGAACCCACCGGGACAGGGACCTCTGGGGCCAACGTCCTGACTTTC.

The gene calls are TRBV3-1 and TRBJ1-1; 7 bases are a match to TRBD1. V lost 5 bases, J lost 9 bases, and 6 bases stayed unmatched. CDR1 and CDR2 (germline): LGHDT, YNNKEL (reference sequence). This CDR3 is 12 amino acids long. DNA for the CDR3: TGTGCCAGCAGCTTAGAGACAGGGAAAGCTTTCTTT. The encoded protein is CASSLETGKAFF. Looking up the rest from reference TRBV3-1 and TRBJ1-1 gives the full variable domain: DTAVSQTPKYLVTQMGNDKSIKCEQNLGHDTMYWYKQDSKKFLKIMFSYNNKELIINETVPNRFSPKSPDKAHLNLHINSLELGDSAVYFCASSLETGKAFFGQGTRLTVV.

The rearrangement links TRBV6-5 to TRBJ2-7; no clear D gene. The CDR3 spans 15 residues. Germline V gene lookup returns CDR1 MNHEY and CDR2 SVGAGI. The V end lost 2 bases, the J end lost 0 bases, and 11 bases lay between the germline ends. CDR3: CASSYGDLSSYEQYF. As DNA, the CDR3 is TGTGCCAGCAGTTACGGTGACCTGAGCTCCTACGAGCAGTACTTC.

This chain uses TRBV20-1 with TRBJ1-1; no reliable D call. Germline values: CDR1 DFQATT, CDR2 SNEGSKA (reference sequence). The germline V and J ends were trimmed by 3 bases and 3 bases, with 26 bases remaining between them. The CDR3 loop spans 18 amino acids. The DNA for the CDR3 is TGCAGTGCTAGGGAGAATGCAGGATTGCTTTTTGGGGACACTGAAGCTTTCTTT. Protein sequence: CSARENAGLLFGDTEAFF.